The clone carrying this T cell receptor beta chain was seen repeatedly, ten times or more. Time point in this sample: before trial treatment. This entry is derived from a study of low-dose radiotherapy and immunotherapy resistance in tumors. The V and J ends lost 1 base and 5 bases respectively, with 16 bases between them. The CDR3 extends over 16 amino acids. From germline, CDR1 is SGHTA and CDR2 FQGNSA. TRAV- and TRBV-specific primers were used for first-strand cDNA, which covered alpha and beta chains. The authors ran 15 to 20 PCR cycles to amplify TCRs with a constant-region primer and V-primer adapter. Each CDR3 protein is one row after TCRdb ran MiXCR on the reads. The sample shows about 39,000 distinct CDR3 sequences, roughly a third of them seen only once.

This specimen consisted of PBMCs, obtained before treatment. The rearrangement uses TRBV7-2 and TRBJ2-3; tentative D call: TRBD1 (5 bases). The sequence came from a male donor with gallbladder cancer. Here the CDR3 reads CASSLEGHPKRDTQYF. Here the CDR3 DNA reads TGTGCCAGCAGCTTAGAAGGACATCCCAAGAGAGATACGCAGTATTTT.